A selection of T cell receptor beta chains follows, all from one sample in a study of beta chain features in type 1 diabetes. Measured with immunoSEQ multiplex PCR; TCRdb has only the in-frame clones, and not every one. The sample includes around 15,000 clones, roughly 44% of them seen just once. Sequenced: stem cell memory CD4+ T cells from blood. The source is a woman between 35 and 50 years old in good health. CDR3s include the opening cysteine and the closing phenylalanine or tryptophan. D genes are given only for firm matches. Not every row has a clone size; where given, it reads once, few, many or a size class.

d_gene,abundance,j_gene,v_gene,CDR3aa,CDR3nt
.,.,TRBJ1-2,TRBV4-1,CASSLEAPSSGYGYTF,TGCGCCAGCAGCTTAGAGGCTCCCTCGAGCGGGTATGGCTACACCTTC
.,few,TRBJ1-6,TRBV18,CASSLQDSPLHF,TGTGCCAGCTCATTACAGGATTCACCCCTCCACTTT
TRBD1,once,TRBJ2-7,TRBV6-1,CASPGLRQGHEQYF,TGTGCCAGCCCCGGACTCAGACAGGGCCACGAGCAGTACTTC
.,few,TRBJ1-6,TRBV15,CATSRDLAGNSPLHF,TGTGCCACCAGCAGAGACCTGGCGGGGAATTCACCCCTCCACTTT
TRBD2,.,TRBJ2-7,TRBV6-5,CASWGGIFSYEQYF,TGTGCCAGCTGGGGGGGGATTTTCTCCTACGAGCAGTACTTC
.,.,TRBJ2-5,TRBV29-1,CSVSTGLAGYSETQYF,TGCAGCGTTAGTACTGGTTTAGCTGGCTATAGTGAGACCCAGTACTTC
TRBD1,.,TRBJ1-1,TRBV9,CASSLRPGQDHMNTEAFF,TGTGCCAGCAGCTTACGACCGGGACAGGACCACATGAACACTGAAGCTTTCTTT
.,.,TRBJ2-7,TRBV18,CASSPSRDEQYF,TGTGCCAGCTCACCATCCAGGGACGAGCAGTACTTC
TRBD1,.,TRBJ2-3,TRBV6-1,CASRGPGQGADTQYF,TGTGCCAGCAGGGGGCCGGGACAGGGGGCAGATACGCAGTATTTT
.,.,TRBJ1-1,TRBV5-4,CASSFLANTEAFF,TGTGCCAGCAGCTTTTTGGCGAACACTGAAGCTTTCTTT